The clone carrying this T cell receptor (beta chain) was seen ten or more times. Its target is unknown. TCRdb fed the reads into MiXCR, producing one record per CDR3 protein. The sample records nearly 700,000 distinct CDR3 sequences, around 31% being singletons. The data stem from a study of T cell repertoires in cytomegalovirus infection. Study summary: Public TCR beta signatures marked donors with CMV infection and the matching HLA. Study-wide results and limits: What dominated the ex vivo response were HLA-C-restricted CMV-specific TCR beta clonotypes. Cumulated frequencies of public TCR beta families served to identify carriers of CMV plus the relevant HLA.

This receptor was taken from a human donor in good health (CMV status not recorded). Some clones in this sample may be carry-over from other donors' samples. The material sequenced was cultured PBMCs, taken from culture after CMV antigen stimulation.

The CDR3 loop reads CASSSSSGYTDTQYF. CDR3 nucleotides: TGTGCCAGCAGCTCGTCTAGCGGATACACAGATACGCAGTATTTT. The rearrangement uses TRBV7-2 and TRBJ2-3; 7 positions agree with TRBD2. The length of the CDR3 is 15 residues. Germline-derived CDR1 and CDR2 are SGHTA and FQGNSA. V lost 4 bases and J lost 2; bases outside the gene matches: 6.